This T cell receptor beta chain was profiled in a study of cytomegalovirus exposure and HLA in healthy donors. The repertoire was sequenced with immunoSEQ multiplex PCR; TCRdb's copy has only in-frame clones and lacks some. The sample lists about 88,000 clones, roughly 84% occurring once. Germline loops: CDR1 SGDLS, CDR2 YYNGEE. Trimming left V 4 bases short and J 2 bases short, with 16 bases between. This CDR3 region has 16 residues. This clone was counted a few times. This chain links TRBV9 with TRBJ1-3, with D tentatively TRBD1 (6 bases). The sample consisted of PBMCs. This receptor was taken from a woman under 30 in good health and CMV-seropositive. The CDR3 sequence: CASSPRPAGAGNTIYF. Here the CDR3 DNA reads TGTGCCAGCAGCCCCCGCCCAGCAGGGGCTGGAAACACCATATATTTT.